Listed here is a single TCR beta chain. The antigen is undetermined. This sample was taken from a study of monozygotic twins with cystic fibrosis. The germline CDR1 and CDR2 sequences are SGHAT and FQNNGV. This CDR3 is 15 amino acids long. Deletions cut 1 base from V and 2 bases from J, with 12 bases between. Points from the study as a whole: Unrelated CF individuals shared fewer identical clonotypes than monozygotic CF twins. V usage most resembled the co-twin in 13 of 16 pairs. No link emerged between shared CDR3 counts and age, concordance or severity.

This table comes from immunoSEQ multiplex PCR, and its TCRdb copy is limited to in-frame clones, with some not included. The sample holds 30,000 to 45,000 clones; over 70% are singletons and the top ten take roughly 1.5%. This TCR derives from a girl between 2 and 10 years old with cystic fibrosis. The chain combines TRBV11-2 with TRBJ2-7; possible D gene TRBD1, 5 bases. The sequenced sample was blood. The CDR3 DNA is TGTGCCAGCAGCTTAGCGGGCGCAGGGACCTACGAGCAGTACTTC. Protein sequence: CASSLAGAGTYEQYF.